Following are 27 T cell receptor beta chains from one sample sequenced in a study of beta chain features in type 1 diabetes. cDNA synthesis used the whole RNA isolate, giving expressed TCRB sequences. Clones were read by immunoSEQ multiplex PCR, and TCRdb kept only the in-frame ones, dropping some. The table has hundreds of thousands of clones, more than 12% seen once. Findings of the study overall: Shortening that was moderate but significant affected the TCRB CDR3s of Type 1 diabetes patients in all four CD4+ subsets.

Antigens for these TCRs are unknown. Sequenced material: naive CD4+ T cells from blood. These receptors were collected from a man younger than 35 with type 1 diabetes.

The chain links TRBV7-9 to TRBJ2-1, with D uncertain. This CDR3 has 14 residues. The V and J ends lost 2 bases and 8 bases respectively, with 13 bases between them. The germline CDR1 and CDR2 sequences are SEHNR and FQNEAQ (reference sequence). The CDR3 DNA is TGTGCCAGCAGCTTAATCACCGCCCTGCATGAGCAGTTCTTC. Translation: CASSLITALHEQFF.

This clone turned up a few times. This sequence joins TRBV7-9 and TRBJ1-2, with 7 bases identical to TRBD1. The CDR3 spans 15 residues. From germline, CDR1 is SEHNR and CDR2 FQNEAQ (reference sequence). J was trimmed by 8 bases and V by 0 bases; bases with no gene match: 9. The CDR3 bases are TGTGCCAGCAGCTTAGCAGGTGGAGGGGGCGAAGGCTACACCTTC. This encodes CASSLAGGGGEGYTF.

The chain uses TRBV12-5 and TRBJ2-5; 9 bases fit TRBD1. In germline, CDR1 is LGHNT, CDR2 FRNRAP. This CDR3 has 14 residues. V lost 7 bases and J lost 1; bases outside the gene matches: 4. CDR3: CASADRGGQETQYF. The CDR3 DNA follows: TGTGCTAGTGCCGACAGGGGGGGCCAAGAGACCCAGTACTTC. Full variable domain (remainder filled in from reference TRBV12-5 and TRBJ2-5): DARVTQTPRHKVTEMGQEVTMRCQPILGHNTVFWYRQTMMQGLELLAYFRNRAPLDDSGMPKDRFSAEMPDATLATLKIQPSEPRDSAVYFCASADRGGQETQYFGPGTRLLVL.

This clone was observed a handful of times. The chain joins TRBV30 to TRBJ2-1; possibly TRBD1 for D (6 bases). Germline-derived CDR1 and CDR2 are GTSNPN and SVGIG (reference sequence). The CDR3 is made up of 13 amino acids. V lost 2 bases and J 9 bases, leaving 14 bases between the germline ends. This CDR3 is CAWSLNRESEQFF. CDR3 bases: TGTGCCTGGAGTCTAAACAGGGAAAGTGAGCAGTTCTTC.

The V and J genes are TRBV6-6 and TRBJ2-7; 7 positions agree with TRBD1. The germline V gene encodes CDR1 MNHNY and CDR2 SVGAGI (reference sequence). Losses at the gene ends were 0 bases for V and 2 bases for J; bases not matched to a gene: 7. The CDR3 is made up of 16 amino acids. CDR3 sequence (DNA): TGTGCCAGCAGTTACTCCGGTCGGGACAGTACCTACGAGCAGTACTTC. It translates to CASSYSGRDSTYEQYF.

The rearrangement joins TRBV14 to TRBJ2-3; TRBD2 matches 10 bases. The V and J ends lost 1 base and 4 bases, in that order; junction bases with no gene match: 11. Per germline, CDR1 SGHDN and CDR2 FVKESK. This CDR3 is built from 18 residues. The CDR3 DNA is TGTGCCAGCAGCCAAGGAGGCGCCGGGACTAGCGTCGCAGATACGCAGTATTTT. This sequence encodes CASSQGGAGTSVADTQYF.

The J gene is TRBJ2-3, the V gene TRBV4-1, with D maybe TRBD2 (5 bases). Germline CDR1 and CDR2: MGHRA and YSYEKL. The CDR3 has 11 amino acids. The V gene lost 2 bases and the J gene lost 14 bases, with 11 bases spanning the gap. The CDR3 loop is CASSQTRTVYF. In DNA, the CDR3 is TGCGCCAGCAGCCAAACTAGGACCGTGTATTTT.

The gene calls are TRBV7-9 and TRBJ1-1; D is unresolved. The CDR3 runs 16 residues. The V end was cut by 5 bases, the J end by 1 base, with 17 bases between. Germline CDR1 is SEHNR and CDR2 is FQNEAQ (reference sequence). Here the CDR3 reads CASSPARRERNTEAFF. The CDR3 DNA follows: TGTGCCAGCAGCCCCGCGCGGAGGGAGCGGAACACTGAAGCTTTCTTT.

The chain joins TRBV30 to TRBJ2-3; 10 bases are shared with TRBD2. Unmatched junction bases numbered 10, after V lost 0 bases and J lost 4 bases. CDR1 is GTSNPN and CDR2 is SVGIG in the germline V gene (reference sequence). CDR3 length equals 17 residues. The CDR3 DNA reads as TGTGCCTGGAGTGTAGGAGCGGGGGGGCTGGTGGCAGATACGCAGTATTTT. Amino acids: CAWSVGAGGLVADTQYF.

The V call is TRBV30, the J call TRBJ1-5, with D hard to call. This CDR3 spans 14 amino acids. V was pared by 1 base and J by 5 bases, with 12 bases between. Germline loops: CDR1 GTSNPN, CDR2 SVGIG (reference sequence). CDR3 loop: CAWSDRSPHQPQHF. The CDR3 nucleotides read TGTGCCTGGAGTGATCGATCCCCCCATCAGCCCCAGCATTTT.

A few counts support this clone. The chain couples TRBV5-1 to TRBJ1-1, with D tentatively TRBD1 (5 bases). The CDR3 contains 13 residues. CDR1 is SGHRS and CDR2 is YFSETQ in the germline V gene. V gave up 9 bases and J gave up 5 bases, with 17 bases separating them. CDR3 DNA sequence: TGCGCCACCTCGGTCCAGGGAGGGACTGAAGCTTTCTTT. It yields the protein CATSVQGGTEAFF. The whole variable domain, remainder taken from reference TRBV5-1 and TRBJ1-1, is KAGVTQTPRYLIKTRGQQVTLSCSPISGHRSVSWYQQTPGQGLQFLFEYFSETQRNKGNFPGRFSGRQFSNSRSEMNVSTLELGDSALYLCATSVQGGTEAFFGQGTRLTVV.

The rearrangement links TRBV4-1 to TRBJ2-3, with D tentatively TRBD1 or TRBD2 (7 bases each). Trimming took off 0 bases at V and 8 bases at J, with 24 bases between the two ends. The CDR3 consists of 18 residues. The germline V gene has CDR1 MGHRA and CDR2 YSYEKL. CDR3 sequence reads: CASSQEGLRGRGLGTQYF. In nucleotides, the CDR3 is TGCGCCAGCAGCCAAGAGGGACTACGTGGGAGGGGGCTGGGTACGCAGTATTTT.

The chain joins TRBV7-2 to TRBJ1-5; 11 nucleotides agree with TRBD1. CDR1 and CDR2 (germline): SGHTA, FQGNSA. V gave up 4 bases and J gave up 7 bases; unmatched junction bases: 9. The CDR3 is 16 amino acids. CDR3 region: CASSSGQGAGKQPQHF. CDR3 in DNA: TGTGCCAGCAGCTCAGGACAGGGGGCAGGAAAACAGCCCCAGCATTTT.

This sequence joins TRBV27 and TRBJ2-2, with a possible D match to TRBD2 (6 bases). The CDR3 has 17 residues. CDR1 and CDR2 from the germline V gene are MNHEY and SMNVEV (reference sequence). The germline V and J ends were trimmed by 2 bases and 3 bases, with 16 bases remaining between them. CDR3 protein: CASSLKVSGVYTGELFF. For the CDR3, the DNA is TGTGCCAGCAGTTTAAAGGTTTCGGGGGTGTACACCGGGGAGCTGTTTTTT.

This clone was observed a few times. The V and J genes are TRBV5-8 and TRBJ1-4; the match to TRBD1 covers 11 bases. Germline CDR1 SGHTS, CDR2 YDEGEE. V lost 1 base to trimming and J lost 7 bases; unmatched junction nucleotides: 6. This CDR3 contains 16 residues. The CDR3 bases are TGTGCCAGCAGCTTGCGCCGGACAGGGGGCGGTGAAAAACTGTTTTTT. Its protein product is CASSLRRTGGGEKLFF. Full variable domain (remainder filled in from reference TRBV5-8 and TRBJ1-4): EAGVTQSPTHLIKTRGQQATLRCSPISGHTSVYWYQQALGLGLQFLLWYDEGEERNRGNFPPRFSGRQFPNYSSELNVNALELEDSALYLCASSLRRTGGGEKLFFGSGTQLSVL.

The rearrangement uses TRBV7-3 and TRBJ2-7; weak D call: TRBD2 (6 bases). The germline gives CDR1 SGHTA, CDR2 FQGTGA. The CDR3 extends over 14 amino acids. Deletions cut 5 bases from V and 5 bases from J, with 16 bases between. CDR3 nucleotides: TGTGCCAGCAGCACCCACCGGGACTCGAACGAGCAGTACTTC. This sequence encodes CASSTHRDSNEQYF.

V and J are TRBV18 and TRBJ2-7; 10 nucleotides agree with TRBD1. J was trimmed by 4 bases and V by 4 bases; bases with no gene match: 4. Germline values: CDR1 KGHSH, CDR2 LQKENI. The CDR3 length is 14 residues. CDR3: CASSQRDRGYEQYF. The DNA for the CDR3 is TGTGCCAGCTCACAGAGGGACAGGGGTTACGAGCAGTACTTC.

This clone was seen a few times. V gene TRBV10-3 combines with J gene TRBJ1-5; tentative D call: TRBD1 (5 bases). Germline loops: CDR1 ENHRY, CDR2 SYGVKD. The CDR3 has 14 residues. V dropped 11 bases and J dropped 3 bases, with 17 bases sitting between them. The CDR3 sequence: CAASGSGVNQPQHF. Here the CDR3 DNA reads TGTGCCGCCTCCGGGTCGGGGGTCAATCAGCCCCAGCATTTT.

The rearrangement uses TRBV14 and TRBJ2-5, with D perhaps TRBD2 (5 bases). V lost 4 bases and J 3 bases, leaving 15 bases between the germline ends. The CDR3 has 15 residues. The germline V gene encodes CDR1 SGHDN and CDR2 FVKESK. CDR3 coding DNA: TGTGCCAGCAGCCGTGCGGGTCACATAGAAGAGACCCAGTACTTC. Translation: CASSRAGHIEETQYF.

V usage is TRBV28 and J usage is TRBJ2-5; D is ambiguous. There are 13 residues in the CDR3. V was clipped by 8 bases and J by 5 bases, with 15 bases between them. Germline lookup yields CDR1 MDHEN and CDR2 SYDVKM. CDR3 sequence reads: CASVSASVETQYF. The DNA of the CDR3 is TGTGCCAGCGTCAGTGCAAGTGTGGAGACCCAGTACTTC.

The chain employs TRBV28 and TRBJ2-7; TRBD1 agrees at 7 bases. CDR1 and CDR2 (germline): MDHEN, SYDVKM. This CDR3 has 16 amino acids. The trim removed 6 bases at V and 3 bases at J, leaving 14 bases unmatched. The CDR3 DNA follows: TGTGCCAGCAGCTTAGGTACCGGGACAGATCACTACGAGCAGTACTTC. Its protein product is CASSLGTGTDHYEQYF.

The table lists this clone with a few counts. The CDR3 nucleotides read TGTGCCAGTAGTAACCGGCAGGGGACAGCATACGAGCAGTACTTC. It specifies CASSNRQGTAYEQYF. The rearrangement links TRBV19 to TRBJ2-7; 7 bases are a match to TRBD1. This CDR3 comprises 15 residues. Trimming removed 4 bases from V and 4 bases from J; junction bases left unmatched: 10. Germline CDR1 and CDR2: LNHDA and SQIVND (reference sequence).

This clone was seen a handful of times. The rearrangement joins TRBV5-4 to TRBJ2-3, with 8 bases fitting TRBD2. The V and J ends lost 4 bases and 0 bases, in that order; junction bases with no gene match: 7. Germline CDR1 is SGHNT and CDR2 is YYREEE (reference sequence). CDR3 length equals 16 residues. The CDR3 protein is CASSPGLELSTDTQYF. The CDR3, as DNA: TGTGCCAGCAGCCCGGGACTAGAACTTAGCACAGATACGCAGTATTTT.

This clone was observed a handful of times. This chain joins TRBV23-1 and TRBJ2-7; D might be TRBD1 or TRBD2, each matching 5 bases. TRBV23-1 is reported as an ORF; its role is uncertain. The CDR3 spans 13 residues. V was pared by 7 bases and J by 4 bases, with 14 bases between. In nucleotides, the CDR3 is TGCGCCAGCATTCCGGGACCAAGGTACGAGCAGTACTTC. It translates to CASIPGPRYEQYF.

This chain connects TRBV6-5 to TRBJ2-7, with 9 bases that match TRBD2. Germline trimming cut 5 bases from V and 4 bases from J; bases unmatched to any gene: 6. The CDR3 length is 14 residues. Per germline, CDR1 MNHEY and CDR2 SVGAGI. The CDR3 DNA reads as TGTGCCAGCAGTGGGAGGACTAGCGCTTACGAGCAGTACTTC. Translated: CASSGRTSAYEQYF.

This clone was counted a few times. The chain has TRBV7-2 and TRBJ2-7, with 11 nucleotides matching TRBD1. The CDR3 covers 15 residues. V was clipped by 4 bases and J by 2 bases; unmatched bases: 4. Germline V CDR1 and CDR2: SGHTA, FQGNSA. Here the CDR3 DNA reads TGTGCCAGCAGCTCCGGACAGGGGGCAGCCTACGAGCAGTACTTC. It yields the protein CASSSGQGAAYEQYF.

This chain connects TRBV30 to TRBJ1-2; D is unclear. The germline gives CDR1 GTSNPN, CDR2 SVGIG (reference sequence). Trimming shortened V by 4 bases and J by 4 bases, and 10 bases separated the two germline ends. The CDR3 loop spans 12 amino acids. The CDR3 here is CAWTQSGYGYTF. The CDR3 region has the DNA TGTGCCTGGACCCAATCGGGCTATGGCTACACCTTC.